Below are 29 T cell receptor beta chains sequenced from a single sample in a study of T cell clonotyping in hematopoietic cell transplantation. Generated by immunoSEQ multiplex PCR, the TCRdb table keeps only in-frame clones and is missing some. The data hold around 13,000 clones, with over 80% observed a single time. Time point: recipient sample about 28 days before transplant, after cytoreduction. The sequenced sample was peripheral blood mononuclear cells, obtained before stem cell transplant. The receptors were sampled from a man in his 60s with acute myeloid leukemia. Some clones in this sample may be carry-over from other donors' samples.

This chain links TRBV29-1 with TRBJ1-2, with D possibly matching TRBD1 (5 bases). The CDR3 has 12 residues. Trimming removed 0 bases from V and 8 bases from J, with 10 bases in between. CDR1 and CDR2 from the germline V gene are SQVTM and ANQGSEA. The CDR3 DNA sequence: TGCAGCGTTGAAGATCGACGGGGCGGCTACACCTTC. Amino acids: CSVEDRRGGYTF.

This clone has only one observation. The chain uses TRBV7-3 and TRBJ2-3; 8 positions agree with TRBD2. Germline CDR1 and CDR2: SGHTA and FQGTGA. Germline trimming cut 6 bases from V and 0 bases from J; bases unmatched to any gene: 5. This CDR3 has 15 residues. The CDR3 region is CASSYGGDSTDTQYF. CDR3 in DNA: TGTGCCAGCAGTTACGGGGGGGATAGCACAGATACGCAGTATTTT.

This clone was recorded once. The chain combines TRBV7-3 with TRBJ1-1, with D possibly being TRBD1 (5 bases). Trimming took 5 bases from V and 4 from J, leaving 8 bases between them. CDR1 and CDR2 from the germline V gene are SGHTA and FQGTGA. The CDR3 is made up of 12 amino acids. The CDR3 coding sequence is TGTGCCAGCAGCCCAGGGAGCACTGAAGCTTTCTTT. It yields the protein CASSPGSTEAFF.

J is TRBJ2-4 and V is TRBV2; D remains unclear. Trimming cost V 4 bases and J 3 bases, with 4 bases left between them. CDR1 SNHLY and CDR2 FYNNEI come from the germline V gene. This CDR3 spans 12 amino acids. In DNA, the CDR3 is TGTGCCAGCAGTGGGGGCAAAAACATTCAGTACTTC. This translates into CASSGGKNIQYF.

CDR3 loop: CASSYLGAGGSTSTDTQYF. CDR3 coding DNA: TGTGCCAGCAGCTACCTTGGAGCGGGGGGTTCTACTAGCACAGATACGCAGTATTTT. V is TRBV7-2 and J is TRBJ2-3, with TRBD2 matching 9 bases. The germline V gene encodes CDR1 SGHTA and CDR2 FQGNSA. The CDR3 extends over 19 amino acids. V was clipped by 4 bases and J by 0 bases; unmatched bases: 14.

This clone has a handful of counts. The chain is built from TRBV2 and TRBJ1-2; no clear D gene. Per germline, CDR1 SNHLY and CDR2 FYNNEI. Deletions cut 2 bases from V and 3 bases from J, with 10 bases between. The CDR3 length is 14 residues. In nucleotides, the CDR3 is TGTGCCAGCAGTGAAATGTCGGTTTACTATGGCTACACCTTC. Residues: CASSEMSVYYGYTF.

The chain combines TRBV14 with TRBJ2-7, with 7 bases lining up with TRBD1. This CDR3 comprises 16 residues. In germline, CDR1 is SGHDN, CDR2 FVKESK. The V gene end was trimmed by 2 bases and the J gene end by 0 bases; junction bases not matched to a gene: 7. The CDR3: CASSQSFGTASYEQYF. The CDR3 DNA is TGTGCCAGCAGCCAAAGTTTCGGGACAGCCTCCTACGAGCAGTACTTC.

The chain has TRBV9 and TRBJ2-3; 7 nucleotides align to TRBD2. CDR3 length: 13 amino acids. The germline gives CDR1 SGDLS, CDR2 YYNGEE. J gave up 7 bases and V 3 bases, and 5 bases lay outside the gene matches. CDR3 coding DNA: TGTGCCAGCAGCGCATCCGGGGGGAATACGCAGTATTTT. Amino acids: CASSASGGNTQYF.

Only one count was recorded for this clone. The chain has TRBV30 and TRBJ1-1; the D is unclear. The germline CDR1 and CDR2 sequences are GTSNPN and SVGIG (reference sequence). Trimming left V 7 bases short and J 5 bases short, with 20 bases between. The CDR3 sequence is 14 residues long. The CDR3 DNA reads as TGTGCCTTCGGGCGGGCGAAGGTTAGTACTGAAGCTTTCTTT. This encodes CAFGRAKVSTEAFF.

The CDR3 sequence is CASSESGGSVTEAFF. CDR3 nucleotides: TGTGCCAGCAGTGAATCAGGGGGTTCGGTCACTGAAGCTTTCTTT. V usage is TRBV2 and J usage is TRBJ1-1; 7 bases align to TRBD1. From germline, CDR1 is SNHLY and CDR2 FYNNEI. V dropped 2 bases and J dropped 4; count of bases not matched to a gene: 7. CDR3 length equals 15 residues. Supplemented by reference TRBV2 and TRBJ1-1, the full variable domain reads EPEVTQTPSHQVTQMGQEVILRCVPISNHLYFYWYRQILGQKVEFLVSFYNNEISEKSEIFDDQFSVERPDGSNFTLKIRSTKLEDSAMYFCASSESGGSVTEAFFGQGTRLTVV.

The genes are TRBV29-1 and TRBJ2-7; possible D gene TRBD2, 5 bases. The CDR3 covers 12 residues. The V and J ends lost 6 bases and 6 bases respectively, with 15 bases between them. Germline CDR1 reads SQVTM; CDR2 reads ANQGSEA. The CDR3 DNA sequence: TGCAGCGTCTTTGGTTTACTAGGCGAGCAGTACTTC. This encodes CSVFGLLGEQYF.

In nucleotides, the CDR3 is TGTGCCAGCAGTTTATCGGGTCAAAACATTCAGTACTTC. Protein sequence: CASSLSGQNIQYF. This chain connects TRBV27 to TRBJ2-4; no reliable D call. V was trimmed by 0 bases and J by 5 bases, leaving 5 bases between them. This CDR3 contains 13 residues. From germline, CDR1 is MNHEY and CDR2 SMNVEV (reference sequence).

The chain carries TRBV19 and TRBJ2-1; 7 bases are a match to TRBD1. V shed 0 bases and J 2 bases; nucleotides not matched to a gene: 1. The CDR3 length is 15 residues. Germline V gene lookup returns CDR1 LNHDA and CDR2 SQIVND (reference sequence). CDR3 loop: CASSIDGTAYNEQFF. CDR3 in DNA: TGTGCCAGTAGTATAGATGGGACAGCCTACAATGAGCAGTTCTTC.

The rearrangement joins TRBV7-2 to TRBJ2-1; 8 bases are shared with TRBD1. The germline gives CDR1 SGHTA, CDR2 FQGNSA. The V gene end was trimmed by 3 bases and the J gene end by 3 bases; junction bases not matched to a gene: 7. The CDR3 is made up of 16 amino acids. CDR3 residues: CASSFVAGTGYNEQFF. CDR3 DNA: TGTGCCAGCAGCTTTGTAGCAGGGACAGGCTACAATGAGCAGTTCTTC.

The rearrangement uses TRBV9 and TRBJ1-2; D gene uncertain. The CDR3 covers 13 residues. From germline, CDR1 is SGDLS and CDR2 YYNGEE. Trimming took 4 bases from V and 8 from J, leaving 15 bases between them. The CDR3 nucleotides are TGTGCCAGCAGCTTTGGAGGGATGGGCGGCTACACCTTC. Its protein product is CASSFGGMGGYTF.

V and J are TRBV5-6 and TRBJ2-7; 7 positions agree with TRBD2. In germline, CDR1 is SGHDT, CDR2 YYEEEE. The CDR3 totals 13 residues. Trimming removed 7 bases from V and 3 bases from J; junction bases left unmatched: 7. The CDR3: CASARGTNYEQYF. Here the CDR3 DNA reads TGTGCCAGCGCCCGAGGGACTAACTACGAGCAGTACTTC.

Notes on this clone: At one boundary the junction diverges from the germline segment, which might be a read error. The J gene is TRBJ2-7, the V gene TRBV20-1; 7 nucleotides match TRBD1. The CDR3 sequence is 11 residues long. Germline lookup yields CDR1 DFQATT and CDR2 SNEGSKA (reference sequence). DNA for the CDR3: TGCAGTGCTAGAGATCTCGGGACAGAACTCTTC. It codes for CSARDLGTELF.

The chain has TRBV7-7 and TRBJ2-5; D unresolved. Germline loops: CDR1 SSHAT, CDR2 FNYEAQ (reference sequence). V was shortened by 4 bases and J by 4 bases, with 13 bases between the two germline ends. This CDR3 is 14 amino acids long. The CDR3 protein is CASSSMTSRETQYF. In DNA form, the CDR3 reads TGTGCCAGCAGCTCGATGACAAGTCGAGAGACCCAGTACTTC.

Only one count was recorded for this clone. The CDR3 coding sequence is TGTGCCTGGAGTGTTAAGTCAGGGATGGAGCCTGAAGCTTTCTTT. Protein: CAWSVKSGMEPEAFF. The chain links TRBV30 to TRBJ1-1, with D maybe TRBD1 (5 bases). V lost 0 bases and J lost 6, with 17 bases in between. The CDR3 loop spans 15 amino acids. CDR1 and CDR2 from the germline V gene are GTSNPN and SVGIG (reference sequence).

The chain combines TRBV29-1 with TRBJ2-7; D gene uncertain. V dropped 1 base and J dropped 6 bases, with 7 bases sitting between them. The CDR3 length is 11 residues. Looked up from germline, CDR1 is SQVTM and CDR2 is ANQGSEA. In nucleotides, the CDR3 is TGCAGCGTTGAAGTGGGTGGCGAGCAGTACTTC. Translation: CSVEVGGEQYF.

The CDR3 here is CASSQTGPTGEQYF. The CDR3 DNA follows: TGTGCCAGCAGCCAAACAGGGCCCACGGGGGAGCAGTACTTC. The chain uses TRBV6-5 and TRBJ2-7, with D possibly TRBD1 on 6 matching bases. The length of the CDR3 is 14 residues. V was clipped by 6 bases and J by 7 bases, with 19 bases between them. Germline V lookup: CDR1 MNHEY, CDR2 SVGAGI.

CDR3 bases: TGTGCCAGCAGCGACGACAGGCGCGAGCAGTACTTC. It yields the protein CASSDDRREQYF. J is TRBJ2-7 and V is TRBV2, with TRBD1 as a possible D gene (6 bases). CDR3 length: 12 amino acids. Germline V gives CDR1 SNHLY, CDR2 FYNNEI. Trimming removed 6 bases at V and 6 bases at J, with 12 bases between.

The J gene is TRBJ1-1, the V gene TRBV2, with D unclear. The CDR3 covers 13 residues. Germline-derived CDR1 and CDR2 are SNHLY and FYNNEI. V was pared by 4 bases and J by 1 base, with 7 bases between. This CDR3 is CASSALGNTEAFF. The CDR3 DNA reads as TGTGCCAGCAGTGCGCTAGGGAACACTGAAGCTTTCTTT.

This clone appeared a few times. J is TRBJ2-3 and V is TRBV28, with D unclear. The V and J ends lost 5 bases and 2 bases respectively, with 14 bases between them. This CDR3 comprises 15 residues. Germline V gives CDR1 MDHEN, CDR2 SYDVKM. CDR3: CASSISTSPTDTQYF. The CDR3 DNA sequence: TGTGCCAGCAGTATTAGCACCTCCCCCACAGATACGCAGTATTTT. Full variable domain (rest looked up from reference TRBV28 and TRBJ2-3): DVKVTQSSRYLVKRTGEKVFLECVQDMDHENMFWYRQDPGLGLRLIYFSYDVKMKEKGDIPEGYSVSREKKERFSLILESASTNQTSMYLCASSISTSPTDTQYFGPGTRLTVL.

This rearrangement joins TRBV5-1 to TRBJ1-1; 10 bases line up with TRBD1. The CDR3 length is 15 residues. V dropped 4 bases and J dropped 5; count of bases not matched to a gene: 8. Germline V CDR1 and CDR2: SGHRS, YFSETQ. The CDR3 here is CASSEGTGAGTEAFF. For the CDR3, the DNA is TGCGCCAGCAGCGAAGGGACAGGGGCGGGGACTGAAGCTTTCTTT.

This sequence joins TRBV27 and TRBJ1-1; 7 nucleotides agree with TRBD1. The CDR3 extends over 22 amino acids. Germline CDR1 reads MNHEY; CDR2 reads SMNVEV (reference sequence). Germline trimming cut 5 bases from V and 0 bases from J; bases unmatched to any gene: 27. CDR3 nucleotide sequence: TGTGCCAGCAGTCAGATATTCCCCTGGGGCCGAGGGGGCGAGAGGGTGAACACTGAAGCTTTCTTT. Amino acids: CASSQIFPWGRGGERVNTEAFF.

J is TRBJ2-7 and V is TRBV9, with 9 nucleotides matching TRBD1. Trimming removed 4 bases from V and 7 bases from J; junction bases left unmatched: 9. Looked up from germline, CDR1 is SGDLS and CDR2 is YYNGEE. This CDR3 is 14 amino acids long. The CDR3 loop is CASSFQTGGGEQYF. The CDR3 nucleotides read TGTGCCAGCAGCTTTCAGACAGGGGGAGGGGAGCAGTACTTC.

V is TRBV6-5 and J is TRBJ2-5; possible D gene TRBD1, 6 bases. Trimming took 7 bases from V and 5 from J, leaving 14 bases between them. The length of the CDR3 is 13 residues. From germline, CDR1 is MNHEY and CDR2 SVGAGI. CDR3 bases: TGTGCCAGCAAACTTACAGGGCGGGAGACCCAGTACTTC. Translating it yields CASKLTGRETQYF.

The chain has TRBV4-1 and TRBJ2-7; the D gene is possibly TRBD2 (5 bases). V was trimmed by 2 bases and J by 0 bases, leaving 17 bases between them. In germline, CDR1 is MGHRA, CDR2 YSYEKL. CDR3 size: 17 residues. In DNA, the CDR3 is TGCGCCAGCAGCCAATTCCTCGGGGTGATTAGCTCCTACGAGCAGTACTTC. Translating it yields CASSQFLGVISSYEQYF.